This T cell receptor beta chain was captured in a study of blood T cell repertoires in COVID-19. Sequenced by immunoSEQ multiplex PCR; TCRdb stores in-frame clones only, minus some. Of some 200,000 clones listed, 80% to 85% are singletons. CDR3 length equals 17 residues. The junction had 11 bases not matched to a gene; V was cut back by 1 base and J by 2 bases. CDR1 is MNHNS, CDR2 SASEGT, per germline. J is TRBJ2-7 and V is TRBV6-1, with 7 bases that match TRBD2. The sample taken for sequencing was PBMCs or T cells enriched from blood (not recorded which). This receptor was obtained from a man aged 35 to 55 who had recovered from COVID-19. Written as DNA, the CDR3 is TGTGCCAGCAGTGAAGTAGATGGTAGCGGGTTAGCCTACGAGCAGTACTTC. This encodes CASSEVDGSGLAYEQYF.